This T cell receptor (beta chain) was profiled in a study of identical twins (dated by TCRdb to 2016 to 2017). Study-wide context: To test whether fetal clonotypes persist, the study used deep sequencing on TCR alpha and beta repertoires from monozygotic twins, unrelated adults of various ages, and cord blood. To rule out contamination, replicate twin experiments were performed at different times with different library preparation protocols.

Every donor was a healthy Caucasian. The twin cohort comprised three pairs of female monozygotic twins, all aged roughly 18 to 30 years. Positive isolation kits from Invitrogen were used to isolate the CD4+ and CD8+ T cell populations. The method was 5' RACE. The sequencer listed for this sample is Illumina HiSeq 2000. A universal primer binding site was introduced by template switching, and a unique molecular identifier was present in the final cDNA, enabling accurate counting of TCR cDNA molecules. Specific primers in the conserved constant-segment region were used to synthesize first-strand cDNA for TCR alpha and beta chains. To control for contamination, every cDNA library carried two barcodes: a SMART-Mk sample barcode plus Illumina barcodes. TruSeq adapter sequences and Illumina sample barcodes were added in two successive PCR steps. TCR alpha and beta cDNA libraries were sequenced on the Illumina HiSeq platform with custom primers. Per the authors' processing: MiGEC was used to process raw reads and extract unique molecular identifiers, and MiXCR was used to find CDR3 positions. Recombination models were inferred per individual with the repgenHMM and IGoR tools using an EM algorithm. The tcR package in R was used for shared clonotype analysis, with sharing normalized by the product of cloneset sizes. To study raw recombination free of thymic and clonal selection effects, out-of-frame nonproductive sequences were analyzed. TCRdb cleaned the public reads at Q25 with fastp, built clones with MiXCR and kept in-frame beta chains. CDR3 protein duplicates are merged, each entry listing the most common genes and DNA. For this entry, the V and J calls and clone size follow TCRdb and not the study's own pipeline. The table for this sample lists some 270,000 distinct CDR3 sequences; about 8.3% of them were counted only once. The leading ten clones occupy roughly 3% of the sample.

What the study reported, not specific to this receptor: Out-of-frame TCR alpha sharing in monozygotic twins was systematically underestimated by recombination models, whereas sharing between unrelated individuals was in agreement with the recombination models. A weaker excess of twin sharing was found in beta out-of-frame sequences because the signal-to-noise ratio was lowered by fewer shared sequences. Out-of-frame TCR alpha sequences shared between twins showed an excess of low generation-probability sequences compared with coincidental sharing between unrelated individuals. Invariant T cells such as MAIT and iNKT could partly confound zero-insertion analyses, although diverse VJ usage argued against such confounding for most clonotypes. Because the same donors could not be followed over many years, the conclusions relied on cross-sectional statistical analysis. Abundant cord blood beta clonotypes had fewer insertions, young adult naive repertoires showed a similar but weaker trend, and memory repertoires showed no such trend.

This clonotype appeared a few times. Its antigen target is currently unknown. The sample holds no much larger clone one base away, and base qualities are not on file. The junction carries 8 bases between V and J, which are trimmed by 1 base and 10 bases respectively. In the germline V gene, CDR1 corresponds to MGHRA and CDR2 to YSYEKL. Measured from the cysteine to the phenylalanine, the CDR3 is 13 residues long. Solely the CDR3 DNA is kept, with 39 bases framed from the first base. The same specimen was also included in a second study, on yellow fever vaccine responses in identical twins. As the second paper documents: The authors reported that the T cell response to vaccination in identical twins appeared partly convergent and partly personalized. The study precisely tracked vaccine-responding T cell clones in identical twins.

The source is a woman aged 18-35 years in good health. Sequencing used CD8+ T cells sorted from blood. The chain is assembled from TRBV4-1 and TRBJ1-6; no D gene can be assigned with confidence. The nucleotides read TGCGCCAGCAGCCAAGGGCGTGGGTCACCCCTCCACTTT. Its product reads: CASSQGRGSPLHF.